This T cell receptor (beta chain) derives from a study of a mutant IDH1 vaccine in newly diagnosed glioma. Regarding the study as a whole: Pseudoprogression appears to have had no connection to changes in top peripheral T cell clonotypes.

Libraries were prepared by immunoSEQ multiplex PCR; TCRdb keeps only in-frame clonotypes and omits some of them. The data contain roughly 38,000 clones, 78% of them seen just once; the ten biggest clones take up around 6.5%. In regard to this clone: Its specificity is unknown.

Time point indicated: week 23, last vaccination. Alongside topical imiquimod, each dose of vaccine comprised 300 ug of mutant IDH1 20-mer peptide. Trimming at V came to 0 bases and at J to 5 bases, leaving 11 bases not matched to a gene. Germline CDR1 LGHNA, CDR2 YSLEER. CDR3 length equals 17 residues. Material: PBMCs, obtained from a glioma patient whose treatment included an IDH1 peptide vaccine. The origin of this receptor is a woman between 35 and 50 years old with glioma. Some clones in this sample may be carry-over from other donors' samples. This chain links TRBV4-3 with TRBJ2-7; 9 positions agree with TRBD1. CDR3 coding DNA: TGCGCCAGCAGCCAAGAGCACATGGGACAGGGTCTAGACGAGCAGTACTTC. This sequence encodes CASSQEHMGQGLDEQYF.